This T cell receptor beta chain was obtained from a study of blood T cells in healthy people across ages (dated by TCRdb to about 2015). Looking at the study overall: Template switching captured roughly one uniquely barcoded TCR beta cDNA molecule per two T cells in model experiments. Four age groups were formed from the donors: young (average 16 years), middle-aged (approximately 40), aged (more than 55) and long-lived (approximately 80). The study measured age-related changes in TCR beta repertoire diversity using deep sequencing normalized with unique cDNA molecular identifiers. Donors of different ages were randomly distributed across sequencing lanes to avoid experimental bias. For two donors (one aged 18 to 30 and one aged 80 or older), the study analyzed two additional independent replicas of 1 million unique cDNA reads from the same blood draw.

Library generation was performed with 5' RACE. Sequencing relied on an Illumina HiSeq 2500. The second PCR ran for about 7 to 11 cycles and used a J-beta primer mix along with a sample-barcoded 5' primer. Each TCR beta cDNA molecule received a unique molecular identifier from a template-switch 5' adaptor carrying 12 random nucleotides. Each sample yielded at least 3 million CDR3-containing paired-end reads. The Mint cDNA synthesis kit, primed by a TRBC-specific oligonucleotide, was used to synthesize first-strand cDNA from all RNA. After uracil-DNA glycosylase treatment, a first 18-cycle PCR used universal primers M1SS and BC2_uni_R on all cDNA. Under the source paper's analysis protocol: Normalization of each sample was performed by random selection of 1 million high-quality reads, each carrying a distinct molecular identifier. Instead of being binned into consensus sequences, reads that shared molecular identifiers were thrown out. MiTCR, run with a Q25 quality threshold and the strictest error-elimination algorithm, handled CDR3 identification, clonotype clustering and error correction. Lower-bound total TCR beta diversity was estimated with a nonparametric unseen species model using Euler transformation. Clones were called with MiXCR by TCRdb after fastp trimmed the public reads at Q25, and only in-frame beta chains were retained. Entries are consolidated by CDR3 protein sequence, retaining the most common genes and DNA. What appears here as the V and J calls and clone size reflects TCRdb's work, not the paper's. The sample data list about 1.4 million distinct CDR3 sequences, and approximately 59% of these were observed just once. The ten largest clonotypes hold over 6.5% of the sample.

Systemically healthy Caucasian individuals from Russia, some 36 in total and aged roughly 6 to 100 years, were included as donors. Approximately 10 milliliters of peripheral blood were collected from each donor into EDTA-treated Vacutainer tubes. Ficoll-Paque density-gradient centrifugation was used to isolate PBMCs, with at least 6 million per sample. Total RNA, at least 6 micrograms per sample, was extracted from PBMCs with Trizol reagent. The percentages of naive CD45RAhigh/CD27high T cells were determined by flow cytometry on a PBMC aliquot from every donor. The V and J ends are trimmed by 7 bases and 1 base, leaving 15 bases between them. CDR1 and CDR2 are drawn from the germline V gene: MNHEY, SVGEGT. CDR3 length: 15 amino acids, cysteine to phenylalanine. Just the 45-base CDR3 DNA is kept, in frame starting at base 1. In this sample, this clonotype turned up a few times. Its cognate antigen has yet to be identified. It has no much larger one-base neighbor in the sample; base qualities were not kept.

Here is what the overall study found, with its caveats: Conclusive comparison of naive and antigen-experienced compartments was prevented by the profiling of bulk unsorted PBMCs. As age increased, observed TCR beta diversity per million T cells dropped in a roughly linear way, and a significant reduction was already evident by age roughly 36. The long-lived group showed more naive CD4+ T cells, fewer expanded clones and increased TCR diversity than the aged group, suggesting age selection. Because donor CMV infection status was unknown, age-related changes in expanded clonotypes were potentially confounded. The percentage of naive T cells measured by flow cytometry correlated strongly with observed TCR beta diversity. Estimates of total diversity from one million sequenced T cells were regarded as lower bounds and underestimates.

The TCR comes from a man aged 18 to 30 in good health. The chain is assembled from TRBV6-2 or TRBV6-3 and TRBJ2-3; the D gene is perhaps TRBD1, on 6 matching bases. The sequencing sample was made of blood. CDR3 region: CASNRAGIRTDTQYF. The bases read TGTGCCAGCAACAGGGCGGGCATTCGCACAGATACGCAGTATTTT.